The 21 T cell receptor beta chains reported below all come from one sample, sequenced in a study of T cell changes during pregnancy in multiple sclerosis. Profiling relied on immunoSEQ multiplex PCR, and the TCRdb table lists in-frame clones only, not all of them. Found here are roughly 50,000 clones, approximately 92% of them singletons; the top ten hold around 0.25%. Source: CD4+ T cells from peripheral blood mononuclear cells, taken in the third trimester of pregnancy. The receptor set was obtained from a female donor with multiple sclerosis, enrolled in a pregnancy study.

The chain links TRBV28 to TRBJ2-3; 16 positions agree with TRBD2. The CDR3 sequence is 18 residues long. Trimming cost V 6 bases and J 8 bases; bases outside gene matches: 14. From germline, CDR1 is MDHEN and CDR2 SYDVKM. The CDR3 loop is CASRETPGLAGGTGTQYF. In DNA, the CDR3 is TGTGCCAGCAGGGAGACTCCGGGACTAGCGGGAGGGACGGGTACGCAGTATTTT.

The chain employs TRBV5-4 and TRBJ2-3, with TRBD2 identical over 14 bases. The CDR3 has 16 amino acids. The trim removed 4 bases at V and 5 bases at J, leaving 6 bases unmatched. Looked up from germline, CDR1 is SGHNT and CDR2 is YYREEE (reference sequence). For the CDR3, the DNA is TGTGCCAGCAGCGACCGACTAGCGGGAGGGGTAGATACGCAGTATTTT. The encoded protein is CASSDRLAGGVDTQYF.

The rearrangement joins TRBV29-1 to TRBJ2-3; 11 positions agree with TRBD2. From germline, CDR1 is SQVTM and CDR2 ANQGSEA. The length of the CDR3 is 17 residues. V trimming: 6 bases; J trimming: 3 bases; junction bases outside the gene matches: 14. The CDR3 coding sequence is TGCAGCGTGACCTTGGTAGCGGGAGGGCCCTGGACAGATACGCAGTATTTT. It translates to CSVTLVAGGPWTDTQYF.

This clone was seen just once. The J gene is TRBJ1-5, the V gene TRBV5-1; 7 nucleotides line up with TRBD1. The CDR3 has 13 amino acids. V lost 4 bases to trimming and J lost 7 bases; unmatched junction nucleotides: 5. Germline CDR1 is SGHRS and CDR2 is YFSETQ. CDR3 DNA sequence: TGCGCCAGCAGCATCGACAGGGCCCAGCCCCAGCATTTT. This gives the protein CASSIDRAQPQHF.

This sequence joins TRBV5-1 and TRBJ1-1; D is perhaps TRBD1 (5 bases). CDR3 length: 15 residues. Looked up from germline, CDR1 is SGHRS and CDR2 is YFSETQ. Trimming removed 0 bases from V and 6 bases from J, with 15 bases in between. CDR3 loop: CASSLAGRIPSEAFF. Here the CDR3 DNA reads TGCGCCAGCAGCTTGGCAGGGCGGATTCCGTCTGAAGCTTTCTTT.

The CDR3 sequence: CASVPGTVSYEQYF. In nucleotides, the CDR3 is TGTGCCAGCGTACCGGGGACAGTCTCCTACGAGCAGTACTTC. The chain uses TRBV2 and TRBJ2-7, with 7 bases that match TRBD1. CDR3 length equals 14 residues. CDR1 is SNHLY, CDR2 FYNNEI, per germline. Trimming took 8 bases from V and 0 from J; bases not matched to a gene: 7.

This sequence joins TRBV30 and TRBJ2-1, with D perhaps matching TRBD2 (7 bases). V was trimmed by 4 bases and J by 4 bases, leaving 14 bases between them. The CDR3 sequence is 14 residues long. Germline V gives CDR1 GTSNPN, CDR2 SVGIG (reference sequence). The CDR3 bases are TGTGCCTGGAATGGAGGGGGACTATACAATGAGCAGTTCTTC. It codes for CAWNGGGLYNEQFF.

The chain links TRBV10-3 to TRBJ2-6; D perhaps matches TRBD2 (5 bases). Germline V CDR1 and CDR2: ENHRY, SYGVKD. Trimming took off 0 bases at V and 4 bases at J, with 10 bases between the two ends. This CDR3 has 16 residues. The CDR3 region is CAISESGLSGANVLTF. CDR3 sequence (DNA): TGTGCCATCAGTGAGTCCGGACTCTCAGGGGCCAACGTCCTGACTTTC.

The chain has TRBV6-6 and TRBJ1-1; weak D call: TRBD1 (6 bases). Per germline, CDR1 MNHNY and CDR2 SVGAGI (reference sequence). The CDR3 is 15 amino acids. V lost 0 bases and J 1 base, leaving 9 bases between the germline ends. The CDR3 DNA reads as TGTGCCAGCAGTTACTCGAGGACAGCGAACACTGAAGCTTTCTTT. It is translated as CASSYSRTANTEAFF.

About this clone: This specimen includes other DNA sequences encoding the same CDR3. The rearrangement uses TRBV6-6 and TRBJ1-4; D may be TRBD1 (6 bases). This CDR3 spans 14 amino acids. The germline CDR1 and CDR2 sequences are MNHNY and SVGAGI (reference sequence). Trimming removed 6 bases from V and 7 bases from J, with 15 bases in between. The CDR3 here is CASSLQGSGEKLFF. In DNA form, the CDR3 reads TGTGCCAGCAGCCTACAGGGTTCGGGTGAAAAACTGTTTTTT.

This rearrangement joins TRBV7-9 to TRBJ1-1; D gene uncertain. Per the germline V gene, CDR1 is SEHNR and CDR2 is FQNEAQ (reference sequence). Trimming took 2 bases from V and 0 from J, leaving 10 bases between them. The CDR3 has 15 residues. CDR3: CASSLTTGMNTEAFF. The CDR3 DNA is TGTGCCAGCAGCTTAACTACGGGGATGAACACTGAAGCTTTCTTT.

The rearrangement links TRBV5-8 to TRBJ1-2; no clear D. The V and J ends lost 2 bases and 5 bases respectively, with 16 bases between them. Germline CDR1 is SGHTS and CDR2 is YDEGEE. The CDR3 covers 15 residues. The DNA for the CDR3 is TGTGCCAGCAGCTTTGGGCGACGCAGCCCGTATGGCTACACCTTC. It is translated as CASSFGRRSPYGYTF.

The chain joins TRBV5-1 to TRBJ1-1, with a tentative D call TRBD1 (5 bases). The length of the CDR3 is 13 residues. Germline V gene lookup returns CDR1 SGHRS and CDR2 YFSETQ. Trimming stripped 4 bases from V and 5 bases from J, with 12 bases between. CDR3: CASSSPGRTEAFF. CDR3 nucleotide sequence: TGCGCCAGCAGCAGCCCAGGGAGGACTGAAGCTTTCTTT.

The chain combines TRBV5-1 with TRBJ2-7, with TRBD2 identical over 8 bases. CDR3 length: 14 amino acids. Germline CDR1 SGHRS, CDR2 YFSETQ. V shed 0 bases and J 12 bases; nucleotides not matched to a gene: 11. The CDR3 loop reads CASSLGESGGTRYF. The CDR3, as DNA: TGCGCCAGCAGCTTGGGGGAGAGCGGGGGTACCCGGTACTTC.

The rearrangement uses TRBV7-6 and TRBJ1-1, with D possibly being TRBD1 (5 bases). This CDR3 has 13 amino acids. Germline V gene lookup returns CDR1 SGHVS and CDR2 FNYEAQ. Trimming removed 3 bases at V and 6 bases at J, with 11 bases between. Here the CDR3 DNA reads TGTGCCAGCAGCTTCGGAGGGGCGTCTGAAGCTTTCTTT. Residues: CASSFGGASEAFF.

A note on this clone: Additional DNA sequences in this sample encode the identical CDR3. The chain employs TRBV5-1 and TRBJ2-1; 7 positions match TRBD1. Germline CDR1 and CDR2: SGHRS and YFSETQ. Losses at the gene ends were 0 bases for V and 1 base for J; bases not matched to a gene: 1. The CDR3 extends over 15 amino acids. CDR3 nucleotides: TGCGCCAGCAGCTTGGGACAGGGATCCTACAATGAGCAGTTCTTC. This gives the protein CASSLGQGSYNEQFF.

The chain combines TRBV30 with TRBJ1-1; D is uncertain. From germline, CDR1 is GTSNPN and CDR2 SVGIG (reference sequence). V lost 3 bases and J lost 5, with 13 bases in between. The CDR3 has 13 amino acids. CDR3 bases: TGTGCCTGGAGCCGGGAGTATGGGACTGAAGCTTTCTTT. Translating gives CAWSREYGTEAFF.

Written as DNA, the CDR3 is TGTGCCAGCAGCCAAGTGCGCAGAGCTAGCGGGAGAGACCTTAGCACAGATACGCAGTATTTT. This sequence encodes CASSQVRRASGRDLSTDTQYF. The chain has TRBV4-2 and TRBJ2-3, with TRBD2 matching 10 bases. The CDR3 is 21 residues long. Germline loops: CDR1 LGHNA, CDR2 YNFKEQ. Losses at the gene ends were 1 base for V and 0 bases for J; bases not matched to a gene: 16.

The CDR3 region is CASSFGSSGIGETQYF. The CDR3 DNA sequence: TGTGCCAGCAGTTTCGGCTCCAGCGGGATCGGAGAGACCCAGTACTTC. The rearrangement links TRBV7-9 to TRBJ2-5; 7 nucleotides agree with TRBD2. Germline-derived CDR1 and CDR2 are SEHNR and FQNEAQ (reference sequence). This CDR3 is 16 amino acids long. Trimming removed 6 bases from V and 4 bases from J; junction bases left unmatched: 14.

This chain uses TRBV9 with TRBJ2-5, with 9 bases lining up with TRBD1. The CDR3 is 14 amino acids. J was trimmed by 2 bases and V by 4 bases; bases with no gene match: 3. Per germline, CDR1 SGDLS and CDR2 YYNGEE. The CDR3 DNA reads as TGTGCCAGCAGCTTCGACAGGGGGCAAGAGACCCAGTACTTC. Its protein product is CASSFDRGQETQYF.

This chain uses TRBV9 with TRBJ1-1; perhaps TRBD1 as D (5 bases). CDR1 and CDR2 from the germline V gene are SGDLS and YYNGEE. V was shortened by 2 bases and J by 0 bases, with 8 bases between the two germline ends. The CDR3 is 14 amino acids. The CDR3 is CASSVRQLNTEAFF. The CDR3 DNA sequence: TGTGCCAGCAGCGTTCGACAGCTGAACACTGAAGCTTTCTTT. Together with reference TRBV9 and TRBJ1-1, the CDR3 gives the full variable domain: DSGVTQTPKHLITATGQRVTLRCSPRSGDLSVYWYQQSLDQGLQFLIQYYNGEERAKGNILERFSAQQFPDLHSELNLSSLELGDSALYFCASSVRQLNTEAFFGQGTRLTVV.